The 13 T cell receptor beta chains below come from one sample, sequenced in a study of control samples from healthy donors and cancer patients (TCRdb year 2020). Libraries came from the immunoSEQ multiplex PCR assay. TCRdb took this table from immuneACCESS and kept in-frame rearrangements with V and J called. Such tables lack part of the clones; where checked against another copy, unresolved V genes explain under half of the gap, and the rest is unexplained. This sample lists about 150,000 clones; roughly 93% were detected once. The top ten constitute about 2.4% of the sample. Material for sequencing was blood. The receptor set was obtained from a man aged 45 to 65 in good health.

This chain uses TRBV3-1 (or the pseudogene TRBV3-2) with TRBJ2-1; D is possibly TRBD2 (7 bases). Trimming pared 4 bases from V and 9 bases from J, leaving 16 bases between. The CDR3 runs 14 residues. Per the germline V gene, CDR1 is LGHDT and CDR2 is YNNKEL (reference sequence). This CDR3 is CASSLEGGRREQFF. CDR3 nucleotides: TGTGCCAGCAGCCTTGAGGGGGGGAGGCGTGAGCAGTTCTTC.

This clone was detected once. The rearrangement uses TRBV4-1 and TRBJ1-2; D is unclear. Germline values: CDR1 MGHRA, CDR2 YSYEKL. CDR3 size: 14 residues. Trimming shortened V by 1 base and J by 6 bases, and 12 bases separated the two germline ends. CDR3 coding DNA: TGCGCCAGCAGCCAAGGACCGCAAGAACATGGCTACACCTTC. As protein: CASSQGPQEHGYTF.

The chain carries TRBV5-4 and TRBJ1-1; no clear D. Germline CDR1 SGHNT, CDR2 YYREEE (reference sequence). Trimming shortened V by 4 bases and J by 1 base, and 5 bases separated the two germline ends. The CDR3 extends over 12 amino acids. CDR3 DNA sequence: TGTGCCAGCAGCCCAAGGAACACTGAAGCTTTCTTT. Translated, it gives CASSPRNTEAFF.

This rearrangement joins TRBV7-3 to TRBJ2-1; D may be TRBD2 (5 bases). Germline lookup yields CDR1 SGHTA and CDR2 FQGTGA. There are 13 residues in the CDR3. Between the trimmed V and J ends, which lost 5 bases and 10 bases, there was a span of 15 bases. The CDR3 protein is CASSPAPSGEQFF. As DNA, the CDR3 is TGTGCCAGCAGCCCCGCCCCCTCGGGGGAGCAGTTCTTC.

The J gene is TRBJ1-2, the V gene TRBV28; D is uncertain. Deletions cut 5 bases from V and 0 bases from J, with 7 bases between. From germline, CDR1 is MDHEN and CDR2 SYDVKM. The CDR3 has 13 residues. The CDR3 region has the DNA TGTGCCAGCAGTCGGACCTCTAACTATGGCTACACCTTC. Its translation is CASSRTSNYGYTF.

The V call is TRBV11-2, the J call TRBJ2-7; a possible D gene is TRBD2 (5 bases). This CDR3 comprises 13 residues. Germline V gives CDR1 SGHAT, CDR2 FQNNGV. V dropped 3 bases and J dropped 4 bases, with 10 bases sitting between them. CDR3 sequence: CASSFPAGYEQYF. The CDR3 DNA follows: TGTGCCAGCAGCTTCCCCGCGGGTTACGAGCAGTACTTC.

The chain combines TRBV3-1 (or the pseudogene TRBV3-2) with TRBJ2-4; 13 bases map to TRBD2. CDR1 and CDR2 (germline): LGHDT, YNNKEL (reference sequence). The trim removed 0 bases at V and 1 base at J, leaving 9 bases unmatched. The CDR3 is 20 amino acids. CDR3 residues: CASSQDPLTSGRGAKNIQYF. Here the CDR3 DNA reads TGTGCCAGCAGCCAAGATCCCCTAACTAGCGGGAGGGGGGCCAAAAACATTCAGTACTTC.

Written as DNA, the CDR3 is TGTGCCAGCAGCTTGGCCCAAACTAGCGGGAGTCTCAATGAGCAGTTCTTC. The encoded protein is CASSLAQTSGSLNEQFF. This chain joins TRBV11-3 and TRBJ2-1; 11 nucleotides agree with TRBD2. J lost 6 bases, V lost 3 bases, and 10 bases had no gene match. CDR3 length: 17 residues. Germline assignment: CDR1 SGHNT and CDR2 YENEEA.

CDR3 loop: CASRDRVSYGYTF. The CDR3 DNA sequence: TGTGCCAGCAGGGACAGGGTCTCGTATGGCTACACCTTC. The chain recombines TRBV6-6 with TRBJ1-2, with 8 bases that match TRBD1. From germline, CDR1 is MNHNY and CDR2 SVGAGI (reference sequence). The CDR3 has 13 residues. V lost 6 bases to trimming and J lost 5 bases; unmatched junction nucleotides: 5.

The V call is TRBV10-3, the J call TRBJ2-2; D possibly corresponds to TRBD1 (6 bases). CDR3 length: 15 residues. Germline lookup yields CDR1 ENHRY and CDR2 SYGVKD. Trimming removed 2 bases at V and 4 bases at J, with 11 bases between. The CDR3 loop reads CAISETRGGTGELFF. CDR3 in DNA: TGTGCCATCAGTGAGACCAGGGGCGGCACCGGGGAGCTGTTTTTT.

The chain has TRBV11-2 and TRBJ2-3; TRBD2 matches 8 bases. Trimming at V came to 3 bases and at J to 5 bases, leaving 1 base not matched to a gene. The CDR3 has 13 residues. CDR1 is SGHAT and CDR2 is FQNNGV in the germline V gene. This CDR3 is CASSLAGGDTQYF. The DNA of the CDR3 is TGTGCCAGCAGCTTGGCGGGAGGAGATACGCAGTATTTT.

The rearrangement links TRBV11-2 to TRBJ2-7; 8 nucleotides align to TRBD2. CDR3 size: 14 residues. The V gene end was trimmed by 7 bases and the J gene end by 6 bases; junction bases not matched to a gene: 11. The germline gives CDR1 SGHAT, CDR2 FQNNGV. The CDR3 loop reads CASTWDGRAGEQYF. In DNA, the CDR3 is TGTGCCAGCACCTGGGACGGGAGGGCCGGCGAGCAGTACTTC. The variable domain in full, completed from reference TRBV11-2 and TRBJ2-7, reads EAGVAQSPRYKIIEKRQSVAFWCNPISGHATLYWYQQILGQGPKLLIQFQNNGVVDDSQLPKDRFSAERLKGVDSTLKIQPAKLEDSAVYLCASTWDGRAGEQYFGPGTRLTVT.

The CDR3 region has the DNA TGCGCCAGCAGCGGGCGGGGCGGAGGGCAAAGAACTGAAGCTTTCTTT. Protein product: CASSGRGGGQRTEAFF. The rearrangement uses TRBV4-1 and TRBJ1-1, with D tentatively TRBD1 (5 bases). Trimming left V 5 bases short and J 5 bases short, with 21 bases between. The CDR3 covers 16 residues. Germline values: CDR1 MGHRA, CDR2 YSYEKL.